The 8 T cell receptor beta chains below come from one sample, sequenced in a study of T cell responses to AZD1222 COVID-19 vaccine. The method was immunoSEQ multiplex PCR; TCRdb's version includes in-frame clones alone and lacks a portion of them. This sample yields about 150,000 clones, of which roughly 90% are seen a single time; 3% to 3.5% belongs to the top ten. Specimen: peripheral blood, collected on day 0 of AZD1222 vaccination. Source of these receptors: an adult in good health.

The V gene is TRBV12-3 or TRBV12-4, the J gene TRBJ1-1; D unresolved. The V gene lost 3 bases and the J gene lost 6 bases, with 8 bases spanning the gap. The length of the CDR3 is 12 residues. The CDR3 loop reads CASSFSGAEAFF. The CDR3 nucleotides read TGTGCCAGCAGTTTTTCCGGGGCTGAAGCTTTCTTT.

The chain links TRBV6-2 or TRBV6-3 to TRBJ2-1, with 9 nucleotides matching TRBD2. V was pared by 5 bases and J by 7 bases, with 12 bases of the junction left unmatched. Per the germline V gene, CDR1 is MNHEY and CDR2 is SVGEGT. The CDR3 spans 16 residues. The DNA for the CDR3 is TGTGCCAGCAGTCCCCGTCGGCGGGGGGGCCCGAATGAGCAGTTCTTC. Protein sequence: CASSPRRRGGPNEQFF.

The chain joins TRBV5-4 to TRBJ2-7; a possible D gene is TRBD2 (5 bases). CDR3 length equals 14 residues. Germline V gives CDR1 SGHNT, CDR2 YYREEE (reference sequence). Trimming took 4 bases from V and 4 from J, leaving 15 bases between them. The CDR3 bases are TGTGCCAGCAGCCGCGATGGAGGATTTTACGAGCAGTACTTC. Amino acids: CASSRDGGFYEQYF.

The CDR3 DNA follows: TGCAGCGTTGAGCCGCAACTAGCGGGGGCGGGTGAGCAGTTCTTC. It is translated as CSVEPQLAGAGEQFF. This chain links TRBV29-1 with TRBJ2-1; 11 bases agree with TRBD2. This CDR3 is 15 amino acids long. Germline values: CDR1 SQVTM, CDR2 ANQGSEA. The J segment lost 9 bases and the V segment lost 3 bases, leaving 10 bases of the junction unmatched.

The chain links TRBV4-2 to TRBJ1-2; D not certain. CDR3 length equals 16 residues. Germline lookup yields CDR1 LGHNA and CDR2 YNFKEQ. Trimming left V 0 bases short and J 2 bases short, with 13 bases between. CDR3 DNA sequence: TGTGCCAGCAGCCAAGATCGGGGTCAGGTAAACTATGGCTACACCTTC. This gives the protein CASSQDRGQVNYGYTF.

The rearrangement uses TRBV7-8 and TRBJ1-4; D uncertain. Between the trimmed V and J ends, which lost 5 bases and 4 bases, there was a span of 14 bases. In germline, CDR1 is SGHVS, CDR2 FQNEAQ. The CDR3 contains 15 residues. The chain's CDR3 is CASSLGFEGNEKLFF. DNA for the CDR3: TGTGCCAGCAGCCTCGGCTTCGAGGGTAATGAAAAACTGTTTTTT.

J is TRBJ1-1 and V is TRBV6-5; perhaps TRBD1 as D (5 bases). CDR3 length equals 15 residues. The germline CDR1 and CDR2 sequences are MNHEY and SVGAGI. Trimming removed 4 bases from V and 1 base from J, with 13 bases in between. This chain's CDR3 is CASSSPAGANTEAFF. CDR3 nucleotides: TGTGCCAGCAGTTCCCCCGCCGGGGCGAACACTGAAGCTTTCTTT.

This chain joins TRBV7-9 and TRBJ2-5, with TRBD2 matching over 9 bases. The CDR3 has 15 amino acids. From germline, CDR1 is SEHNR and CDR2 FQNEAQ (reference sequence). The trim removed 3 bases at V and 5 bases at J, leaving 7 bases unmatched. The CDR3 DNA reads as TGTGCCAGCAGCTTCTCCGGCGGGGGGGCTGAGACCCAGTACTTC. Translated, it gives CASSFSGGGAETQYF.